These 5 T cell receptor beta chains were sequenced from one sample in a study of blood T cell repertoires in COVID-19. Produced via immunoSEQ multiplex PCR; TCRdb's table is partial and in-frame only. In the table there are about 270,000 clones, 86% of which are singletons. Specimen: peripheral blood. All receptors come from a man between 40 and 49 years old with active or convalescent COVID-19.

This chain uses TRBV2 with TRBJ2-1; D gene ambiguous. The CDR3 totals 13 residues. Trimming cost V 7 bases and J 9 bases, with 16 bases left between them. Germline-derived CDR1 and CDR2 are SNHLY and FYNNEI. The CDR3 sequence: CASTPLTLAEQFF. The CDR3, as DNA: TGTGCCAGCACTCCCCTGACTTTAGCTGAGCAGTTCTTC.

The rearrangement joins TRBV11-3 to TRBJ2-2; TRBD2 might be the D (6 bases). The CDR3 extends over 17 amino acids. V shed 0 bases and J shed 0 bases, with 11 bases lying between them. Germline CDR1 SGHNT, CDR2 YENEEA. The CDR3 loop reads CASSLDLGGTNTGELFF. The CDR3 DNA follows: TGTGCCAGCAGCTTAGATCTCGGGGGAACGAACACCGGGGAGCTGTTTTTT.

The chain combines TRBV3-1 (or the pseudogene TRBV3-2) with TRBJ1-4, with a tentative D call TRBD1 (5 bases). The V gene's germline CDR1 is LGHDT and CDR2 YNNKEL (reference sequence). The length of the CDR3 is 16 residues. V gave up 1 base and J gave up 8 bases, with 17 bases separating them. The DNA for the CDR3 is TGTGCCAGCAGCCAAGGGAGACAGTCTCAAGGCGAAAAACTGTTTTTT. This encodes CASSQGRQSQGEKLFF.

This chain uses TRBV25-1 with TRBJ1-2, with 8 bases identical to TRBD1. With 7 bases clipped from V and 4 bases from J, the junction kept 5 bases outside the gene matches. Germline loops: CDR1 MGHDK, CDR2 SYGVNS. This CDR3 contains 13 residues. The CDR3 DNA sequence: TGTGCCAGCATTCGACAGGGGACCTATGGCTACACCTTC. This sequence encodes CASIRQGTYGYTF.

In this sample, this clone turned up a few times. The V call is TRBV27, the J call TRBJ2-2, with a tentative D call TRBD2 (6 bases). The germline CDR1 and CDR2 sequences are MNHEY and SMNVEV (reference sequence). The V gene lost 6 bases and the J gene lost 5 bases, with 22 bases spanning the gap. The CDR3 has 17 residues. The CDR3 coding sequence is TGTGCCAGCAGCCAGATGCGGGGCGGACTTGGGACCGGGGAGCTGTTTTTT. The encoded protein is CASSQMRGGLGTGELFF.